Listed below are T cell receptor beta chains from one sample, sequenced in a study of shared clonotypes between healthy human individuals. Sequenced by immunoSEQ multiplex PCR; TCRdb stores in-frame clones only, minus some. The sample holds 2 million to 2.5 million clones, just under 95% seen once. The specimen was naive CD4+ T cells from PBMCs. These receptors all come from a man younger than 35 in good health. Some clones in this sample may be carry-over from other donors' samples. Each CDR3 is given with its conserved first and last residue. A D gene is named only where the DNA matches it firmly. A row's size may be missing; if present it is once, few, many or a size class.

j_call clone_size d_call v_call cdr3_nt cdr3_aa
TRBJ2-1 . . TRBV7-9 TGTGCCGGCGCGGTCAAGGACGCCCATGTAGACAATGAGCAGTTCTTC CAGAVKDAHVDNEQFF
TRBJ1-3 . TRBD1 TRBV28 TGTGCCAGCAGCCTGGAGGGGGCGGGGGTCTCTGGAAACACCATATATTTT CASSLEGAGVSGNTIYF
TRBJ2-3 . TRBD2 TRBV29-1 TGCAGCGGGCTAGCGGGGACCTCGGATACGCAGTATTTT CSGLAGTSDTQYF
TRBJ2-7 . TRBD2 TRBV29-1 TGCAGCGTGGCAGGGCGGGGGACCTACGAGCAGTACTTC CSVAGRGTYEQYF
TRBJ2-1 . TRBD2 TRBV28 TGTGCCAGCAGTTCAGGCGGGAGATCCCTGAATGAGCAGTTCTTC CASSSGGRSLNEQFF
TRBJ1-2 few TRBD1 TRBV10-2 TGCGCCAGCAGTGGACAGGGGCGAAACTATGGCTACACCTTC CASSGQGRNYGYTF
TRBJ1-1 . . TRBV4-1 TGCGCCAGCAGCCAAGTCGGAGGGAACACTGAAGCTTTCTTT CASSQVGGNTEAFF
TRBJ1-2 . . TRBV19 TGTGCCAGTAAATACAGGGATCAGGGCTATGGCTACACCTTC CASKYRDQGYGYTF
TRBJ2-7 . . TRBV5-4 TGTGCCAGCAGCTCCCCCGGGGGTTACTCCTACGAGCAGTACTTC CASSSPGGYSYEQYF
TRBJ2-5 . . TRBV7-2 TGTGCCAGCAGCTTAGTTGGGGTAAAAGAGACCCAGTACTTC CASSLVGVKETQYF
TRBJ2-2 . TRBD2 TRBV2 TGTGCCAGCAGGGGGGAGCGGGAGAGGCGTACCGGGGAGCTGTTTTTT CASRGERERRTGELFF
TRBJ1-5 . . TRBV28 TGTGCCAGCAGTTTAGGTAGTGGCAATCAGCCCCAGCATTTT CASSLGSGNQPQHF
TRBJ2-2 . . TRBV19 TGTGCCAGTAGTATAACCCCCGTCCCGGGGACCGGGGAGCTGTTTTTT CASSITPVPGTGELFF
TRBJ1-5 . TRBD1 TRBV7-9 TGTGCCAGCAGGCCGGACAGGGGGATTTTTAGCAATCAGCCCCAGCATTTT CASRPDRGIFSNQPQHF
TRBJ1-1 few . TRBV11-2 TGTGCCAGCAGCACTGTTACTGAAGCTTTCTTT CASSTVTEAFF
TRBJ2-7 . . TRBV28 TGTGCCAGCAGTTTAATTTCCTACGAGCAGTACTTC CASSLISYEQYF
TRBJ2-5 . TRBD2 TRBV30 TGTGCCTGGAGTGTACCTAGCGGGGTGGCGGAGACCCAGTACTTC CAWSVPSGVAETQYF
TRBJ1-1 . . TRBV5-1 TGCGCCAGCAGCTCCACGCGGGGCCCTGAAGCTTTCTTT CASSSTRGPEAFF
TRBJ2-1 . TRBD2 TRBV18 TGTGCCAGCTCACCACTAGCGGGAGGGTATGAGCAGTTCTTC CASSPLAGGYEQFF
TRBJ1-6 . . TRBV5-1 TGCGCCAGCAGCTTGGGACGTGGGGACAATAATTCACCCCTCCACTTT CASSLGRGDNNSPLHF
TRBJ2-1 . TRBD1 TRBV6-6 TGTGCCAGCAGTCTTCATGGGGGACAGGGGGGTGAGCAGTTCTTC CASSLHGGQGGEQFF
TRBJ2-3 . TRBD2 TRBV5-1 TGCGCCAGCAGCCCACGGACTAGCGCAGATACGCAGTATTTT CASSPRTSADTQYF
TRBJ1-5 . . TRBV28 TGTGCCAGCAGTCCGTCGACAGGCTCAAATCAGCCCCAGCATTTT CASSPSTGSNQPQHF
TRBJ1-2 . . TRBV5-5 TGTGCCAGCAGCTTGGCCTTAGGGAACTCCGGGGGCTACACCTTC CASSLALGNSGGYTF
TRBJ1-2 . . TRBV20-1 TGCAGTGCTAGATCAGGGCGAGGCTACACCTTC CSARSGRGYTF
TRBJ1-1 few . TRBV15 TGTGCCACCAGCAGAGCGAGGGTTGGAGCTTTCTTT CATSRARVGAFF
TRBJ2-7 . TRBD2 TRBV5-4 TGTGCCAGCAGCTTGGCGGTAGCGGGAAGCTCCTACGAGCAGTACTTC CASSLAVAGSSYEQYF
TRBJ1-2 once . TRBV2 TGTGCCAGCACCGAGGACTATGGCTACACCTTC CASTEDYGYTF
TRBJ2-7 once . TRBV4-3 TGCGCCAGCAGCCATGGCCTGAACTACGAGCAGTACTTC CASSHGLNYEQYF
TRBJ1-2 . . TRBV7-2 TGTGCCAGCAGCCCGAGAGGGGGGGTTTATGGCTACACCTTC CASSPRGGVYGYTF
TRBJ1-4 . . TRBV6-6 TGTGCCAGCAGTTACCCGACGGGGGCGGCTAATGAAAAACTGTTTTTT CASSYPTGAANEKLFF
TRBJ1-2 . . TRBV7-7 TGTGCCAGCAGCTTAGATCCAGGGAACTATGGCTACACCTTC CASSLDPGNYGYTF
TRBJ1-3 . . TRBV9 TGTGCCAGCAGCGTGGGGGTGGACGGAAACACCATATATTTT CASSVGVDGNTIYF